The TCR beta chain described here comes from a study of response to subunit inactivated influenza vaccine. CDR3 length: 13 amino acids. V dropped 6 bases and J dropped 4; count of bases not matched to a gene: 2. Germline V CDR1 and CDR2: MNHNS, SASEGT. This clonotype was observed a few times. The target antigen is unknown. TCRdb processed the RT-PCR reads anew with MiXCR; each CDR3 protein has one entry. The data contain more than 250,000 distinct CDR3 sequences, about a fifth of them singletons. Study results and caveats: Each seasonal influenza vaccination, the authors suggested, recruits few new T cells.

The source material was PBMCs from blood, sampled less than 22 months after vaccination. The sequence was collected from a man aged 45-69 years who received an inactivated influenza vaccine. The V call is TRBV6-1, the J call TRBJ2-2, with 7 bases aligning to TRBD2. The CDR3 DNA is TGTGCCAGCAGGGGACTACCCACCGGGGAGCTGTTTTTT. Its protein product is CASRGLPTGELFF.